These 19 T cell receptor beta chains were all obtained from the same sample, sequenced in a study of cytomegalovirus exposure and HLA in healthy donors. Sequencing used immunoSEQ multiplex PCR; TCRdb keeps in-frame clones, though not all of them. The sample records 150,000 to 200,000 clones, about 83% being singletons. Sequenced input: PBMCs. The source is a woman aged 25 to 39 in good health and CMV-seronegative.

This chain joins TRBV5-1 and TRBJ2-3, with D perhaps matching TRBD2 (6 bases). Trimming shortened V by 3 bases and J by 0 bases, and 14 bases separated the two germline ends. CDR3 length: 16 residues. CDR1 and CDR2 (germline): SGHRS, YFSETQ. The CDR3 DNA is TGCGCCAGCAGCTACCCTAGCGCCTTTAGCACAGATACGCAGTATTTT. Amino acids: CASSYPSAFSTDTQYF.

The rearrangement uses TRBV4-2 and TRBJ2-6, with 8 nucleotides matching TRBD1. This CDR3 is built from 16 residues. V gave up 1 base and J gave up 4 bases; unmatched junction bases: 3. Per the germline V gene, CDR1 is LGHNA and CDR2 is YNFKEQ. The CDR3 region has the DNA TGTGCCAGCAGCCAAGGGACAGGGTCCGGGGCCAACGTCCTGACTTTC. Protein sequence: CASSQGTGSGANVLTF.

The chain employs TRBV19 and TRBJ2-2; 8 bases are a match to TRBD2. In germline, CDR1 is LNHDA, CDR2 SQIVND (reference sequence). The CDR3 spans 15 residues. The trim removed 2 bases at V and 1 base at J, leaving 0 bases unmatched. The CDR3 is CASSILAGNTGELFF. DNA of the CDR3: TGTGCCAGTAGTATACTAGCGGGGAACACCGGGGAGCTGTTTTTT.

The J gene is TRBJ2-7, the V gene TRBV19; D might be TRBD2 (5 bases). The length of the CDR3 is 14 residues. Germline CDR1 LNHDA, CDR2 SQIVND (reference sequence). Trimming took 5 bases from V and 0 from J, leaving 11 bases between them. This CDR3 reads CASSRMGSSYEQYF. CDR3 nucleotide sequence: TGTGCCAGTAGTCGGATGGGGAGCTCCTACGAGCAGTACTTC.

The count of this clone is one. The rearrangement links TRBV6-5 to TRBJ1-2; 10 bases are a match to TRBD1. The V segment lost 6 bases and the J segment 3 bases; nucleotides outside the gene matches: 4. The CDR3 has 14 residues. From germline, CDR1 is MNHEY and CDR2 SVGAGI. The CDR3 DNA is TGTGCCAGCAGACGGACAGGGGGGGACTATGGCTACACCTTC. Protein sequence: CASRRTGGDYGYTF.

This chain links TRBV15 with TRBJ2-7, with TRBD1 identical over 7 bases. V shed 2 bases, J shed 2 bases, and the junction held 3 bases outside the gene matches. The CDR3 spans 14 residues. Germline lookup yields CDR1 LNHNV and CDR2 YYDKDF (reference sequence). The CDR3 DNA follows: TGTGCCACCAGCAGACCCGACAGGGCCTACGAGCAGTACTTC. This sequence encodes CATSRPDRAYEQYF.

The chain combines TRBV7-2 with TRBJ2-2; D remains ambiguous. The CDR3 has 14 residues. The V end lost 1 base, the J end lost 8 bases, and 11 bases lay between the germline ends. Looked up from germline, CDR1 is SGHTA and CDR2 is FQGNSA. The CDR3 spells CASSLEVGPGELFF. The CDR3 nucleotides read TGTGCCAGCAGCTTAGAAGTGGGCCCGGGGGAGCTGTTTTTT.

The gene calls are TRBV7-2 and TRBJ2-7; 10 bases map to TRBD1. The J segment lost 4 bases and the V segment lost 4 bases, leaving 10 bases of the junction unmatched. The CDR3 consists of 16 residues. The germline V gene encodes CDR1 SGHTA and CDR2 FQGNSA. The CDR3 coding sequence is TGTGCCAGCAGCTCTACCGTGGGACAGGGGTGGTACGAGCAGTACTTC. It yields the protein CASSSTVGQGWYEQYF.

V usage is TRBV14 and J usage is TRBJ1-2; TRBD1 matches 7 bases. The ends lost 1 base at V and 4 bases at J; junction bases unmatched: 3. The CDR3 runs to 14 residues. Per the germline V gene, CDR1 is SGHDN and CDR2 is FVKESK. In nucleotides, the CDR3 is TGTGCCAGCAGCCAAGGGACAGGCCTCTATGGCTACACCTTC. This codes for CASSQGTGLYGYTF.

The chain links TRBV5-1 to TRBJ2-2; possibly TRBD1 for D (5 bases). The CDR3 covers 13 residues. Trimming took 5 bases from V and 8 from J, leaving 13 bases between them. CDR1 and CDR2 (germline): SGHRS, YFSETQ. The CDR3 sequence: CASRRGAGGELFF. CDR3 coding DNA: TGCGCCAGCAGACGTGGGGCAGGAGGGGAGCTGTTTTTT.

The chain has TRBV7-8 and TRBJ1-5, with 7 bases identical to TRBD1. The germline CDR1 and CDR2 sequences are SGHVS and FQNEAQ. The CDR3 has 15 residues. With V trimmed by 3 bases and J by 5 bases, 7 bases remained unmatched. This CDR3 reads CASSFGPGGYQPQHF. In nucleotides, the CDR3 is TGTGCCAGCAGCTTTGGGCCAGGGGGTTATCAGCCCCAGCATTTT.

V and J are TRBV6-4 and TRBJ2-1; 8 positions agree with TRBD2. The ends lost 2 bases at V and 4 bases at J; junction bases unmatched: 4. CDR3 size: 15 residues. Germline CDR1 is MRHNA and CDR2 is SNTAGT. The CDR3 spells CASSDHGTSYNEQFF. In DNA form, the CDR3 reads TGTGCCAGCAGTGACCACGGGACTAGTTACAATGAGCAGTTCTTC.

The genes are TRBV4-1 and TRBJ1-1, with TRBD1 as a possible D gene (6 bases). The germline CDR1 and CDR2 sequences are MGHRA and YSYEKL. The CDR3 loop spans 17 amino acids. V lost 4 bases and J 0 bases, leaving 18 bases between the germline ends. CDR3 bases: TGCGCCAGCAGCCCACATCCTCAGGGGACGATGAACACTGAAGCTTTCTTT. Translating it yields CASSPHPQGTMNTEAFF.

The genes are TRBV6-4 and TRBJ2-2; D may be TRBD2 (5 bases). This CDR3 has 14 amino acids. The germline gives CDR1 MRHNA, CDR2 SNTAGT. V lost 6 bases and J lost 5, with 13 bases in between. As DNA, the CDR3 is TGTGCCAGCAGGGCTGTAGCGCAGACCGGGGAGCTGTTTTTT. As protein: CASRAVAQTGELFF.

J is TRBJ1-3 and V is TRBV4-1; no definite D call. Germline V gene data show CDR1 as MGHRA and CDR2 as YSYEKL. V gave up 0 bases and J gave up 0 bases, with 12 bases separating them. CDR3 size: 17 residues. This CDR3 reads CASSQDSAGLSGNTIYF. CDR3 nucleotides: TGCGCCAGCAGCCAAGATTCCGCAGGACTCTCTGGAAACACCATATATTTT.

The gene calls are TRBV5-1 and TRBJ2-7; D may be TRBD1 (6 bases). CDR3 length: 12 residues. Germline V gene sequence: CDR1 SGHRS, CDR2 YFSETQ. Trimming shortened V by 1 base and J by 6 bases, and 8 bases separated the two germline ends. The CDR3 here is CASSLRGGEQYF. The CDR3 bases are TGCGCCAGCAGCTTGAGAGGGGGCGAGCAGTACTTC.

V gene TRBV7-9 combines with J gene TRBJ1-1, with D possibly TRBD1 on 5 matching bases. The germline CDR1 and CDR2 sequences are SEHNR and FQNEAQ (reference sequence). Between the trimmed V and J ends, which lost 1 base and 5 bases, there was a span of 8 bases. The CDR3 covers 13 residues. CDR3 residues: CASSLGQGTEAFF. The CDR3 DNA follows: TGTGCCAGCAGCTTAGGGCAGGGAACTGAAGCTTTCTTT.

The CDR3 reads CASSLGLAGGHYNEQFF. DNA for the CDR3: TGCGCCAGCAGCCTCGGACTAGCGGGGGGACACTACAATGAGCAGTTCTTC. The chain links TRBV5-1 to TRBJ2-1; 14 bases are a match to TRBD2. The germline V gene has CDR1 SGHRS and CDR2 YFSETQ. The length of the CDR3 is 17 residues. V lost 4 bases and J lost 3; bases outside the gene matches: 6.

A few counts support this clone. The chain recombines TRBV25-1 with TRBJ2-1, with TRBD1 matching over 8 bases. J gave up 6 bases and V 6 bases, and 7 bases lay outside the gene matches. CDR3 size: 14 residues. The germline gives CDR1 MGHDK, CDR2 SYGVNS. CDR3 in amino acids: CASREDREGNEQFF. The CDR3 bases are TGTGCCAGCAGGGAGGACAGGGAAGGCAATGAGCAGTTCTTC. Filled out from reference TRBV25-1 and TRBJ2-1, the complete variable domain reads EADIYQTPRYLVIGTGKKITLECSQTMGHDKMYWYQQDPGMELHLIHYSYGVNSTEKGDLSSESTVSRIRTEHFPLTLESARPSHTSQYLCASREDREGNEQFFGPGTRLTVL.